This TCR beta chain was captured in a study of blood T cells in healthy people across ages. The CDR3 has 14 residues. Trimming took off 3 bases at V and 2 bases at J, with 13 bases between the two ends. Germline V gene lookup returns CDR1 DFQATT and CDR2 SNEGSKA (reference sequence). Findings of the study overall: No conclusive comparison of naive versus antigen-experienced cells was possible with unsorted PBMCs. Fewer expanded clones and more diversity marked long-lived versus aged donors.

The second PCR ran about 7 to 12 cycles with a sample-barcoded 5' primer and J-beta primers. Every cDNA molecule bore a tag from a template-switch adaptor containing 12 random nucleotides. From the 5' RACE reads, TCRdb called clonotypes with MiXCR, one entry per CDR3 protein. The sample has about 1.4 million distinct CDR3 sequences, 55% to 75% seen once. As concerns this clonotype: The antigen is unknown.

The receptor comes from a man younger than 35 in good health. The chain is built from TRBV20-1 and TRBJ2-5, with D hard to call. The sequenced sample was blood. The CDR3 DNA is TGCAGTGCTAGTGCTTTGGGGAAACAAGAGACCCAGTACTTC. It translates to CSASALGKQETQYF.